Detailed here is one TCR beta chain. What this receptor recognizes is not known. Base-call qualities are not available, and no considerably larger clone is one nucleotide away. The sample originates from a study of T-cell reconstitution after alpha-beta-depleted transplantation in children (dated by TCRdb to 2016 to 2017). Regarding the research as a whole: T-cell immune reconstitution after TCRalphabeta/CD19-depleted allogeneic hematopoietic cell transplantation in children was quantitatively tracked in the study by means of TCR repertoire profiling. Points the paper makes about the study in general: Hyperexpanded clone frequencies declined over subsequent months; after one year, T-cell counts and TCRbeta diversity were mostly attributed to newly produced T cells. In some patients, the high TCRbeta diversity seen at day 60 was put down to recipient T cells and intrathymic progenitors that had survived conditioning. About two months after transplant, the apparently early recovery of alphabetaT-cell counts reportedly depended on just several hundred clones that had expanded rapidly and came from non-depleted graft cells.

The treatment or condition label, as the study defines it: allogeneic hematopoietic cell transplantation with graft depleted of TCRalphabeta T cells and CD19 B cells. The transplant recipients were children given TCRalphabeta/CD19-depleted allogeneic hematopoietic cell grafts. Counted from cysteine to phenylalanine, this CDR3 has 18 amino acids. The sequence is cut down to CDR3 DNA, 54 bases in frame from base 1. Trimming removed 5 bases from V and 0 bases from J, leaving 21 bases between the germline ends. The germline V gene specifies SGHAT as CDR1 and FQNNGV as CDR2. Libraries were prepared through PCR. The sequencer was an Illumina HiSeq 2500. Molecular barcoding was employed in the preparation of TCR libraries, with unique molecular identifiers being used to normalize TCRbeta repertoire quantification. The public reads were reprocessed in TCRdb via fastp at Q25 and MiXCR, keeping in-frame beta chains. Identical CDR3 proteins give one entry, which carries the most common genes and DNA. This sample lists a few hundred thousand distinct CDR3 sequences; roughly 16% were detected once. Approximately 29% of the sample is held by the ten biggest clonotypes.

Recombination joined TRBV11-2 with TRBJ2-3; the D segment might be TRBD1 or TRBD2, since each matches 6 bases. The sample consisted of PBMCs, mostly from graft donor cells, taken 360 days after TCRalphabeta/CD19-depleted stem cell transplant. This TCR was sampled from a boy under two years old who had a stem cell transplant for Wiskott-Aldrich syndrome, so the T cells may come from the graft donor. CDR3 sequence: CASSPLGGGKPSTDTQYF. The nucleotide sequence is given as TGTGCCAGCAGCCCCCTGGGGGGCGGAAAACCTAGCACAGATACGCAGTATTTT. The CDR3, completed at both ends by the reference TRBV11-2 and TRBJ2-3 genes, gives the full variable domain EAGVAQSPRYKIIEKRQSVAFWCNPISGHATLYWYQQILGQGPKLLIQFQNNGVVDDSQLPKDRFSAERLKGVDSTLKIQPAKLEDSAVYLCASSPLGGGKPSTDTQYFGPGTRLTVL.